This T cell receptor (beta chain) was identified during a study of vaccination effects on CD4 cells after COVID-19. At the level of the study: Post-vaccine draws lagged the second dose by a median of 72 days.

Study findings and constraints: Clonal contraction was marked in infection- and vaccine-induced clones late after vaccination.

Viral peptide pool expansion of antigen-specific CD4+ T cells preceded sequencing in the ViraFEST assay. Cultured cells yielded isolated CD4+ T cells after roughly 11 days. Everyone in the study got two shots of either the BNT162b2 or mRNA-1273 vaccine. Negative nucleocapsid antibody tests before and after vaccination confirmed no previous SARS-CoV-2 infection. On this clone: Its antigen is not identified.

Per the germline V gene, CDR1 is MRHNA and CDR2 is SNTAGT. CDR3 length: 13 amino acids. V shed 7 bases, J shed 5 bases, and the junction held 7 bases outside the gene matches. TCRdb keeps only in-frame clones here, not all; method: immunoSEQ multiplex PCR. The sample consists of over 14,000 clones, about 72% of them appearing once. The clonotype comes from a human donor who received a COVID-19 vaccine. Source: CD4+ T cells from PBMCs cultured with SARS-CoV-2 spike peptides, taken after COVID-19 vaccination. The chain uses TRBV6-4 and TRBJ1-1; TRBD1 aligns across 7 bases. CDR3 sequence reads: CASKGGDGTEAFF. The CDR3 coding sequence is TGTGCCAGCAAAGGGGGCGATGGAACTGAAGCTTTCTTT.